The 13 T cell receptor beta chains below come from one sample, sequenced in a study of T cells after yellow fever vaccination (dated 2019 in TCRdb). Read against the paper, the sample's treatment or condition label means: live attenuated yellow fever vaccine strain. Libraries came from 5' RACE. Sequencing was performed on an Illumina HiSeq 2500. In-frame beta chains were kept once TCRdb had trimmed the public reads at Q25 with fastp and called clones with MiXCR. Under each unique CDR3 protein, matching rows form one entry showing the most common genes and DNA. The table for this sample lists 50,000 to 65,000 distinct CDR3 sequences; about 6.6% of them were counted only once. Roughly 26% of the sample belongs to the ten largest clones. The sample consisted of CD8+ T cells not binding an NS4B(214-222) dextramer, sorted from PBMCs, taken approximately 40 days after the first yellow fever vaccination. What this sample's cell subset or site label stands for: NS4B epitope dextramer-negative CD8 T cells. The receptors were gathered from a man aged 18 to 30 who received the YFV17D yellow fever vaccine.

V usage is TRBV5-1 and J usage is TRBJ1-1; tentative D call: TRBD1 (5 bases). CDR3 length: 14 residues. V shed 3 bases and J shed 2 bases, with 11 bases lying between them. Germline CDR1 SGHRS, CDR2 YFSETQ. In DNA form, the CDR3 reads TGCGCCAGCAGCTGGCCAGGGAAAAACACTGAAGCTTTCTTT. This gives the protein CASSWPGKNTEAFF.

The chain recombines TRBV5-1 with TRBJ2-7; the match to TRBD1 covers 7 bases. The CDR3 loop spans 14 amino acids. Germline loops: CDR1 SGHRS, CDR2 YFSETQ. The trim removed 4 bases at V and 0 bases at J, leaving 4 bases unmatched. The CDR3 DNA is TGCGCCAGCAGCGACAGGGAGAACTCCTACGAGCAGTACTTC. Its protein is CASSDRENSYEQYF.

This clonotype appeared a few times. The rearrangement joins TRBV7-2 to TRBJ2-3, with no clear D. V lost 1 base and J 6 bases, leaving 14 bases between the germline ends. Germline V gives CDR1 SGHTA, CDR2 FQGNSA. This CDR3 comprises 15 residues. The CDR3 protein is CASSLVLVNTDTQYF. The DNA of the CDR3 is TGTGCCAGCAGCTTAGTTCTAGTGAATACGGATACGCAGTATTTT.

This clonotype was observed at least ten times. This sequence joins TRBV6-5 and TRBJ2-7, with D possibly TRBD2 on 6 matching bases. The V end was cut by 7 bases, the J end by 6 bases, with 19 bases between. CDR1 and CDR2 from the germline V gene are MNHEY and SVGAGI. The CDR3 loop spans 14 amino acids. The CDR3 sequence is CASTLGEANGEQYV. The DNA of the CDR3 is TGTGCCAGCACCTTAGGGGAGGCCAACGGCGAGCAGTACGTC.

This chain uses TRBV7-6 with TRBJ1-2, with D hard to call. The germline CDR1 and CDR2 sequences are SGHVS and FNYEAQ. Trimming pared 5 bases from V and 7 bases from J, leaving 17 bases between. This CDR3 is built from 14 residues. CDR3: CASSQAYDTSGYTF. As DNA, the CDR3 is TGTGCCAGCAGCCAGGCGTATGACACTAGTGGCTACACCTTC.

This clonotype was picked up many times. V gene TRBV11-2 combines with J gene TRBJ2-5; D is ambiguous. This CDR3 has 11 residues. Germline CDR1 is SGHAT and CDR2 is FQNNGV. The V and J ends lost 4 bases and 1 base respectively, with 1 base between them. The CDR3 sequence: CASSSQETQYF. The CDR3 bases are TGTGCCAGCAGCTCCCAAGAGACCCAGTACTTC.

This sequence joins TRBV4-1 and TRBJ2-1; TRBD1 aligns across 7 bases. V was pared by 5 bases and J by 9 bases, with 7 bases of the junction left unmatched. The CDR3 is 13 residues long. CDR1 and CDR2 from the germline V gene are MGHRA and YSYEKL. For the CDR3, the DNA is TGCGCCAGCAGCGAACGGACAGGTTTTGAGCAGTTCTTC. Its protein is CASSERTGFEQFF.

To note about this clonotype: At one boundary the junction diverges from the germline segment, which might be a read error. The rearrangement joins TRBV29-1 to TRBJ1-2; D is undetermined. This CDR3 region has 12 residues. Germline V lookup: CDR1 SQVTM, CDR2 ANQGSEA. The DNA of the CDR3 is TGCAGCGTTGATCTACCTAATTATGGCTACACCTTC. Translation: CSVDLPNYGYTF.

This clonotype was counted ten times or more. The V call is TRBV7-2, the J call TRBJ1-4; 9 bases agree with TRBD1. Per germline, CDR1 SGHTA and CDR2 FQGNSA. The CDR3 length is 16 residues. The J segment lost 3 bases and the V segment lost 5 bases, leaving 7 bases of the junction unmatched. CDR3 in amino acids: CASSRKDRGSNEKLFF. The CDR3 bases are TGTGCCAGCAGCCGAAAGGACAGGGGATCTAATGAAAAACTGTTTTTT.

This clonotype was seen a handful of times. The chain joins TRBV4-1 to TRBJ2-7; D is unclear. The V end was cut by 1 base, the J end by 5 bases, with 12 bases between. CDR3 size: 14 residues. Germline V gene data show CDR1 as MGHRA and CDR2 as YSYEKL. CDR3 DNA: TGCGCCAGCAGCCAAGGACTCCCCTTGAACGAGCAGTACTTC. Amino acids: CASSQGLPLNEQYF.

Only a few counts were recorded for this clonotype. The chain couples TRBV4-1 to TRBJ1-5, with D unresolved. Between the trimmed V and J ends, which lost 1 base and 7 bases, there was a span of 14 bases. CDR3 length: 15 amino acids. Per germline, CDR1 MGHRA and CDR2 YSYEKL. The CDR3: CASSQVPGEGQPQHF. In DNA, the CDR3 is TGCGCCAGCAGCCAAGTTCCCGGAGAAGGCCAGCCCCAGCATTTT.

The rearrangement joins TRBV11-2 to TRBJ2-2, with a possible D match to TRBD1 (5 bases). Deletions cut 10 bases from V and 7 bases from J, with 13 bases between. The CDR3 has 12 residues. Germline CDR1 reads SGHAT; CDR2 reads FQNNGV. The DNA of the CDR3 is TGTGCCACCGACCCAGGGTTCGGGGAGCTGTTTTTT. Translation gives CATDPGFGELFF. The full variable domain, rest sourced from reference TRBV11-2 and TRBJ2-2, is EAGVAQSPRYKIIEKRQSVAFWCNPISGHATLYWYQQILGQGPKLLIQFQNNGVVDDSQLPKDRFSAERLKGVDSTLKIQPAKLEDSAVYLCATDPGFGELFFGEGSRLTVL.

The rearrangement links TRBV7-9 to TRBJ1-4; the D is unclear. V was cut by 1 base and J by 6 bases, with 9 bases left in between. Looked up from germline, CDR1 is SEHNR and CDR2 is FQNEAQ (reference sequence). This CDR3 has 14 amino acids. The DNA for the CDR3 is TGTGCCAGCAGCTTAGGTGGGGAGGATGAAAAACTGTTTTTT. It encodes CASSLGGEDEKLFF. Supplemented by reference TRBV7-9 and TRBJ1-4, the full variable domain reads DTGVSQNPRHKITKRGQNVTFRCDPISEHNRLYWYRQTLGQGPEFLTYFQNEAQLEKSRLLSDRFSAERPKGSFSTLEIQRTEQGDSAMYLCASSLGGEDEKLFFGSGTQLSVL.